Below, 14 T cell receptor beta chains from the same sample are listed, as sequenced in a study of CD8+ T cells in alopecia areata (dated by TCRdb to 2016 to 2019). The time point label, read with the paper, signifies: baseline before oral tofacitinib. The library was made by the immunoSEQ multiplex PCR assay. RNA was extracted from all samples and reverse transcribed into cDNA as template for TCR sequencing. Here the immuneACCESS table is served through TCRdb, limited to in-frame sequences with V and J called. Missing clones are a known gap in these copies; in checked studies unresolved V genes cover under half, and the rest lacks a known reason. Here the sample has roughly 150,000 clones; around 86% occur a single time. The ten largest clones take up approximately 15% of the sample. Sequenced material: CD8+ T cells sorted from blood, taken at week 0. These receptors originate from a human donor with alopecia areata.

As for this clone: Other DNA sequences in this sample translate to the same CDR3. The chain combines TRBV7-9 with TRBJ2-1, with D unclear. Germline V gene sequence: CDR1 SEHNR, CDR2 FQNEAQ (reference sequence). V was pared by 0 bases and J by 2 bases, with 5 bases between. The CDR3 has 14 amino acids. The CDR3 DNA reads TGTGCCAGCAGCTTAGCGGGGACCTACAATGAGCAGTTCTTC. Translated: CASSLAGTYNEQFF.

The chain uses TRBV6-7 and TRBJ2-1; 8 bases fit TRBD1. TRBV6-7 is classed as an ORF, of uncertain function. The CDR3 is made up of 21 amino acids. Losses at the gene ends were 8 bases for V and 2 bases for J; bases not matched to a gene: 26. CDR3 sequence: CASPSRGRGLNPWRAYNEQFF. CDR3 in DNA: TGTGCCAGCCCTTCCAGGGGGCGCGGGCTTAACCCCTGGAGGGCCTACAATGAGCAGTTCTTC.

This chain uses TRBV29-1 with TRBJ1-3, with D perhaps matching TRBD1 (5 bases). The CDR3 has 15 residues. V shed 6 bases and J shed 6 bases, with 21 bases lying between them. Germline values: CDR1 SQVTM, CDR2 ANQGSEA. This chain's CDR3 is CSVMPDGGEENTIYF. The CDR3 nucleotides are TGCAGCGTGATGCCCGATGGGGGTGAGGAAAACACCATATATTTT.

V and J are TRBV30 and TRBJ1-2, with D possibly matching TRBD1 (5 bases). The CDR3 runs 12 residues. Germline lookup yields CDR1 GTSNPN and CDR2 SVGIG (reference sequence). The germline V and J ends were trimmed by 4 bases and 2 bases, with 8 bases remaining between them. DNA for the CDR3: TGTGCCTGGACGGGGGGAAACTATGGCTACACCTTC. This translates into CAWTGGNYGYTF.

Written as DNA, the CDR3 is TGTGCCAGCAGCTTAGACGGGAGCTCCTACAATGAGCAGTTCTTC. Its translation: CASSLDGSSYNEQFF. The chain joins TRBV7-8 to TRBJ2-1, with D perhaps TRBD2 (6 bases). Germline CDR1 SGHVS, CDR2 FQNEAQ. V lost 1 base and J 0 bases, leaving 7 bases between the germline ends. The CDR3 is 15 amino acids.

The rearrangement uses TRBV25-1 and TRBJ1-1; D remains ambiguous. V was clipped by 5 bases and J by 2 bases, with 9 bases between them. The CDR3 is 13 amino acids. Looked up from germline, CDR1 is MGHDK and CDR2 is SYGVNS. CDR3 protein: CASSLAANTEAFF. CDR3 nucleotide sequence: TGTGCCAGCAGTCTGGCAGCCAACACTGAAGCTTTCTTT. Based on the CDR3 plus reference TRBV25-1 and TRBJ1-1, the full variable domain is EADIYQTPRYLVIGTGKKITLECSQTMGHDKMYWYQQDPGMELHLIHYSYGVNSTEKGDLSSESTVSRIRTEHFPLTLESARPSHTSQYLCASSLAANTEAFFGQGTRLTVV.

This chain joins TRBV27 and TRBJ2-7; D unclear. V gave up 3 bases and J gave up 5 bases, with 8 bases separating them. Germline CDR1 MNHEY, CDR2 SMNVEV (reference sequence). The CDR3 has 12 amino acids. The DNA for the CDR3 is TGTGCCAGCAGTTTCTTGGGGAACGAGCAGTACTTC. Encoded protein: CASSFLGNEQYF.

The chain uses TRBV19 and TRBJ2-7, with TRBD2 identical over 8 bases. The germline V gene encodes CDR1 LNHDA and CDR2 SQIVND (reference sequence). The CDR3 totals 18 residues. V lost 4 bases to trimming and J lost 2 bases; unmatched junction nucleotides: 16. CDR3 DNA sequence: TGTGCCAGTAGTACTCACGACACCGGGACTAGGGCGCCCTACGAGCAGTACTTC. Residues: CASSTHDTGTRAPYEQYF.

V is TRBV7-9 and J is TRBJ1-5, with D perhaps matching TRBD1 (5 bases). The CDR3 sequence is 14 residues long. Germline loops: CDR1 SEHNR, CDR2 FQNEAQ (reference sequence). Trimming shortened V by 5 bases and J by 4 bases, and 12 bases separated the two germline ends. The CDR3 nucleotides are TGTGCCAGCAGCGCGCCGGGACGGAATCAGCCCCAGCATTTT. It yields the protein CASSAPGRNQPQHF.

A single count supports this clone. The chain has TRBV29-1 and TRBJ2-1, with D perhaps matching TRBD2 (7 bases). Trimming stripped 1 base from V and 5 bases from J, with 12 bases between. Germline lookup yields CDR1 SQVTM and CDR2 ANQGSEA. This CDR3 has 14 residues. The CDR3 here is CSVEGGAGDNEQFF. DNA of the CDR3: TGCAGCGTTGAAGGGGGGGCGGGAGACAATGAGCAGTTCTTC.

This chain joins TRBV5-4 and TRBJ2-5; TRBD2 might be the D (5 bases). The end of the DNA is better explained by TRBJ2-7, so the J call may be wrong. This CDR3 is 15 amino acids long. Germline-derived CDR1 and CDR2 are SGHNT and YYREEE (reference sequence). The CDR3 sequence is CASSPRTGFSYEQYF. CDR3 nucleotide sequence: TGTGCCAGCAGTCCACGGACGGGATTCTCCTACGAGCAGTACTTC.

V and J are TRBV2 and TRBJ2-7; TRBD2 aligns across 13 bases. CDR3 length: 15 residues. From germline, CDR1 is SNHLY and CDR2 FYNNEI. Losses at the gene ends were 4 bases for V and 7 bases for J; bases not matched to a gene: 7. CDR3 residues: CASSVLGTSGMEQYF. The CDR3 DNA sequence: TGTGCCAGCAGTGTCCTAGGGACTAGCGGGATGGAGCAGTACTTC.

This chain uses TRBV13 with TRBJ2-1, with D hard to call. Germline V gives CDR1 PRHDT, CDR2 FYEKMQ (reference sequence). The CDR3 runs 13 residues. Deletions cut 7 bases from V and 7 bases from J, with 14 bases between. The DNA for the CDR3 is TGTGCCAGCAAATCGGCAGTCCGGAATGAGCAGTTCTTC. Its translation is CASKSAVRNEQFF.

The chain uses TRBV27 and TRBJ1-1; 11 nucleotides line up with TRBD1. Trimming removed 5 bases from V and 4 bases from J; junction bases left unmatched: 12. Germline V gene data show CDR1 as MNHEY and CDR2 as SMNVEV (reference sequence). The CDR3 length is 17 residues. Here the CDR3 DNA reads TGTGCCAGCAGTCCAGGACAGGGGGCCTGGGACGGCACTGAAGCTTTCTTT. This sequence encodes CASSPGQGAWDGTEAFF.